The next 17 T cell receptor beta chains were all read from a single sample in a study. TCRdb used MiXCR to reprocess the 5' RACE reads, holding one entry per CDR3 protein. The sample consists of 8,000 or so distinct CDR3 sequences, around a third of them appearing once. Material for sequencing was tumor-infiltrating memory CD4+ T cells sorted from the breast tumor. Subset meaning: memory CD4+ T cells, CD4+CD45RO+CD25-. These receptors all stem from a female donor with breast cancer.

About this clonotype: This may come from a read error, since a much larger clone is one base off. The J gene is TRBJ1-1, the V gene TRBV18; the match to TRBD1 covers 7 bases. CDR1 KGHSH and CDR2 LQKENI come from the germline V gene. The CDR3 spans 14 residues. The CDR3 loop reads CTSSPLRDSTEAFF. In DNA form, the CDR3 reads TGTACCAGCTCACCACTCCGGGACAGCACTGAAGCTTTCTTT.

The chain couples TRBV19 to TRBJ1-5; TRBD1 might be the D (5 bases). The CDR3 has 13 amino acids. V was cut by 8 bases and J by 6 bases, with 14 bases left in between. Germline CDR1 reads LNHDA; CDR2 reads SQIVND (reference sequence). DNA of the CDR3: TGTGCCAGTCGAAAGGGAGGGGTTCAGCCCCAGCATTTT. It is translated as CASRKGGVQPQHF.

This clonotype is deemed medium-sized. The chain carries TRBV20-1 and TRBJ2-7; no reliable D call. Trimming removed 0 bases from V and 3 bases from J, with 9 bases in between. Germline lookup yields CDR1 DFQATT and CDR2 SNEGSKA (reference sequence). The CDR3 is 13 residues long. This CDR3 reads CSAREPVRYEQYF. The CDR3, as DNA: TGCAGTGCTAGAGAACCCGTCCGCTACGAGCAGTACTTC.

This clonotype is large. The chain carries TRBV7-9 and TRBJ2-5; D remains unclear. In germline, CDR1 is SEHNR, CDR2 FQNEAQ (reference sequence). V was pared by 1 base and J by 1 base, with 13 bases between. The CDR3 runs 16 residues. Here the CDR3 reads CASSLVAAPLQETQYF. The DNA of the CDR3 is TGTGCCAGCAGCTTAGTGGCCGCCCCACTCCAAGAGACCCAGTACTTC.

The chain joins TRBV20-1 to TRBJ1-2; perhaps TRBD1 as D (5 bases). Per germline, CDR1 DFQATT and CDR2 SNEGSKA (reference sequence). The CDR3 is 14 residues long. V lost 3 bases and J lost 8, with 19 bases in between. CDR3 sequence: CSASRDGPGVGYTF. The DNA for the CDR3 is TGCAGTGCTAGCAGGGACGGACCGGGGGTCGGCTACACCTTC.

This clonotype was seen only a few times. Being one base from a much bigger clone, this may be a read error. The rearrangement uses TRBV7-2 and TRBJ2-4, with D perhaps matching TRBD1 (6 bases). The CDR3 has 14 residues. The germline V gene has CDR1 SGHTA and CDR2 FQGNSA. CDR3: CASSLVTGLNTQYF. CDR3 in DNA: TGTGCCAGCAGCTTAGTGACAGGATTAAACACTCAGTACTTC.

This clonotype was observed many times. The chain employs TRBV20-1 and TRBJ2-1, with TRBD2 matching 10 bases. The CDR3 runs to 13 residues. The germline CDR1 and CDR2 sequences are DFQATT and SNEGSKA (reference sequence). The ends lost 5 bases at V and 8 bases at J; junction bases unmatched: 6. The CDR3 DNA is TGCAGTGCTGGAAAAAGCGGGGGGGATGAGCAGTTCTTC. The encoded protein is CSAGKSGGDEQFF.

This clonotype was seen a single time. A single base separates this from a much larger clone, so it may be a read error. The chain joins TRBV9 to TRBJ1-1; D ambiguous. Looked up from germline, CDR1 is SGDLS and CDR2 is YYNGEE. This CDR3 is built from 13 residues. CDR3 amino acids: CASGVGQNTEAFF. The CDR3 coding sequence is TGTGCCAGCGGCGTAGGGCAGAACACTGAAGCTTTCTTT.

This clonotype was counted a single time. The V gene is TRBV6-1, the J gene TRBJ1-5, with D unresolved. The germline V gene encodes CDR1 MNHNS and CDR2 SASEGT. The V end lost 6 bases, the J end lost 1 base, and 19 bases lay between the germline ends. The CDR3 has 17 amino acids. This chain's CDR3 is CASSLRREETSNQPQHF. CDR3 in DNA: TGTGCCAGCAGCCTCCGGAGGGAGGAAACAAGCAATCAGCCCCAGCATTTT.

This clonotype was observed a handful of times. V is TRBV20-1 and J is TRBJ1-2; tentatively, D is TRBD1 (5 bases). The germline V gene has CDR1 DFQATT and CDR2 SNEGSKA (reference sequence). The CDR3 length is 13 residues. The ends were cut back, 4 bases at V and 8 bases at J, with 17 bases in the middle. The CDR3 nucleotides are TGCAGTGCTATCTCCCCGGGGCACCGAGGCTACACCTTC. Translating gives CSAISPGHRGYTF.

V is TRBV7-6 and J is TRBJ2-3, with 8 bases fitting TRBD2. CDR3 length equals 15 residues. V lost 5 bases, J lost 1 base, and 5 bases stayed unmatched. The V gene's germline CDR1 is SGHVS and CDR2 FNYEAQ. The CDR3 spells CASSPTSGRTDTQYF. The CDR3 nucleotides read TGTGCCAGCAGCCCCACTAGCGGCCGCACAGATACGCAGTATTTT.

Judged by abundance, this clonotype is medium-sized. The J gene is TRBJ2-5, the V gene TRBV7-6, with 8 nucleotides matching TRBD2. The CDR3 consists of 15 residues. Trimming took 0 bases from V and 6 from J; bases not matched to a gene: 6. Germline V gene lookup returns CDR1 SGHVS and CDR2 FNYEAQ. The CDR3 reads CASSLARGGPKTQYF. As DNA, the CDR3 is TGTGCCAGCAGCTTAGCCCGCGGGGGGCCAAAGACCCAGTACTTC. Using reference TRBV7-6 and TRBJ2-5 for the parts outside the CDR3, the full variable domain is GAGVSQSPRYKVTKRGQDVALRCDPISGHVSLYWYRQALGQGPEFLTYFNYEAQQDKSGLPNDRFSAERPEGSISTLTIQRTEQRDSAMYRCASSLARGGPKTQYFGPGTRLLVL.

This clonotype has at least ten counts. The chain has TRBV19 and TRBJ1-5; D ambiguous. CDR3 length: 15 residues. Germline V gene sequence: CDR1 LNHDA, CDR2 SQIVND (reference sequence). Trimming removed 3 bases at V and 3 bases at J, with 12 bases between. The CDR3 coding sequence is TGTGCCAGTAGTATCGGGAGGGCCTTCAATCAGCCCCAGCATTTT. Translation gives CASSIGRAFNQPQHF.

The chain has TRBV7-6 and TRBJ2-1, with TRBD2 matching over 10 bases. Trimming took 0 bases from V and 5 from J; bases not matched to a gene: 4. From germline, CDR1 is SGHVS and CDR2 FNYEAQ. This CDR3 spans 16 amino acids. This chain's CDR3 is CASSLASGRSNNEQFF. DNA for the CDR3: TGTGCCAGCAGCTTAGCTAGCGGGAGGAGCAACAATGAGCAGTTCTTC.

Only one count was recorded for this clonotype. A read error may explain this, as a much larger clone is one base away. The V call is TRBV5-4, the J call TRBJ2-1; TRBD2 is a possible D gene (5 bases). V lost 0 bases and J lost 6, with 13 bases in between. Germline-derived CDR1 and CDR2 are SGHNT and YYREEE (reference sequence). This CDR3 has 15 amino acids. CDR3 loop: CASSLEWESANEQFF. As DNA, the CDR3 is TGTGCCAGCAGCTTGGAGTGGGAGTCAGCCAATGAGCAGTTCTTC.

This clonotype is termed medium-sized. V and J are TRBV28 and TRBJ1-2; D is undetermined. Trimming cost V 6 bases and J 0 bases, with 14 bases left between them. This CDR3 has 15 amino acids. Germline V gene data show CDR1 as MDHEN and CDR2 as SYDVKM. The CDR3 bases are TGTGCCAGCAGCCATTCGAACGAGCCTAACTATGGCTACACCTTC. Its protein product is CASSHSNEPNYGYTF.

A note on this clonotype: A much larger clone is a single base away; this may be a read error. The V and J genes are TRBV12-3 or TRBV12-4 and TRBJ1-5; TRBD1 matches 8 bases. The length of the CDR3 is 15 residues. V was clipped by 6 bases and J by 5 bases; unmatched bases: 9. The DNA of the CDR3 is TGTGCCAGCAGCGGGCAGGGGGCGCGCGATCAGCCCCAGCATTTT. This codes for CASSGQGARDQPQHF.